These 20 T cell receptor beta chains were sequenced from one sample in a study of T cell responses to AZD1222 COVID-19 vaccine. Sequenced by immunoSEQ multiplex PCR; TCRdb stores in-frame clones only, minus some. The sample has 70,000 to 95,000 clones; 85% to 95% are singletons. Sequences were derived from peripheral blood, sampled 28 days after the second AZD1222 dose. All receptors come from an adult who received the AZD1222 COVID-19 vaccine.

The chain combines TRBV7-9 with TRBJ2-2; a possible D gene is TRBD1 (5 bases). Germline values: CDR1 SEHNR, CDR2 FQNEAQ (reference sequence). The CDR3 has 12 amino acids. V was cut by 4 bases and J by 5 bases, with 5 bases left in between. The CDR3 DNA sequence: TGTGCCAGCAGCTCAGGGACCGGGGAGCTGTTTTTT. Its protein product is CASSSGTGELFF.

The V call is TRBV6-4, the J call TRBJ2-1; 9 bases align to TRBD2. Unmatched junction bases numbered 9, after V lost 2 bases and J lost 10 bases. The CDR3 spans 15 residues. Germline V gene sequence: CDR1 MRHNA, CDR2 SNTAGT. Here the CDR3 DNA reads TGTGCCAGCAGTGACCCCGGGACTAGCACGACCGAGCAGTTCTTC. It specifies CASSDPGTSTTEQFF.

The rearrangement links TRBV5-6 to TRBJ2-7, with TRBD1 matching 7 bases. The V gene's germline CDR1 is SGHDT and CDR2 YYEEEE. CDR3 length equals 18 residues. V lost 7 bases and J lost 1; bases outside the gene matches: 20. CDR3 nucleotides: TGTGCCAGCTCCTCTACGTACTATAGGGGGACAGCATCCTACGAGCAGTACTTC. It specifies CASSSTYYRGTASYEQYF.

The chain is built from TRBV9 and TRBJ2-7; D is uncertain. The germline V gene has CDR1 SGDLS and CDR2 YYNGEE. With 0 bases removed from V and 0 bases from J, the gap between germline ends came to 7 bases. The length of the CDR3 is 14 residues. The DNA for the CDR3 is TGTGCCAGCAGCGTAGGTAGCCTCTCCTACGAGCAGTACTTC. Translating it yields CASSVGSLSYEQYF.

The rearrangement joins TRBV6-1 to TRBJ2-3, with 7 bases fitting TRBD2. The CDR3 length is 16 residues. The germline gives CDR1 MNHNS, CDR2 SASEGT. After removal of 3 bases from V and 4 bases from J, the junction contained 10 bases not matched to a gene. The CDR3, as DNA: TGTGCCAGCAGTGACGATCCGGGAGGAGGGGCAGATACGCAGTATTTT. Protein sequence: CASSDDPGGGADTQYF.

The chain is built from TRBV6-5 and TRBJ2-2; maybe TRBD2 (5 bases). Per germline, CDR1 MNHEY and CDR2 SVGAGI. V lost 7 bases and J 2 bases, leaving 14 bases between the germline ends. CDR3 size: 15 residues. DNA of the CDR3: TGTGCCAGCAAGGGTTTGGCGGGTAACACCGGGGAGCTGTTTTTT. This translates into CASKGLAGNTGELFF.

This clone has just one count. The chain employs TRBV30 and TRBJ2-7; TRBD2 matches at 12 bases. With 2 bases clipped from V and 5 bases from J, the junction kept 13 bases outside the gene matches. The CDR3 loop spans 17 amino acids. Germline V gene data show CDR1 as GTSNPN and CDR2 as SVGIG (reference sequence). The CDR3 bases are TGTGCCTGGAGTCCACGGGGGCTAGCGGGAGGGAGGAACGAGCAGTACTTC. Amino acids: CAWSPRGLAGGRNEQYF.

The DNA of the CDR3 is TGTGCCAGCAGCTTGGAAGGAGGGGTGGACTATGGCTACACCTTC. Translating it yields CASSLEGGVDYGYTF. This sequence joins TRBV5-6 and TRBJ1-2; D possibly corresponds to TRBD1 (5 bases). Trimming removed 0 bases at V and 3 bases at J, with 12 bases between. Germline lookup yields CDR1 SGHDT and CDR2 YYEEEE. The length of the CDR3 is 15 residues.

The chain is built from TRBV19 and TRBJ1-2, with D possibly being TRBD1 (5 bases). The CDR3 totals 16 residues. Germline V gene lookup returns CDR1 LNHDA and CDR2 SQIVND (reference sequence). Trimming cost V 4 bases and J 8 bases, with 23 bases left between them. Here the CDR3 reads CASSNDWDGAWGGYTF. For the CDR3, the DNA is TGTGCCAGTAGTAACGACTGGGACGGTGCGTGGGGAGGCTACACCTTC. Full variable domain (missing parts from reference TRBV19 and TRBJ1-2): DGGITQSPKYLFRKEGQNVTLSCEQNLNHDAMYWYRQDPGQGLRLIYYSQIVNDFQKGDIAEGYSVSREKKESFPLTVTSAQKNPTAFYLCASSNDWDGAWGGYTFGSGTRLTVV.

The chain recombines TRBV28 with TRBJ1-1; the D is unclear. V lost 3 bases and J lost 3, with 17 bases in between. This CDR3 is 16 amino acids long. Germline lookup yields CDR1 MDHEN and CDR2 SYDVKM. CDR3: CASSFNYRGVDTEAFF. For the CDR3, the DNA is TGTGCCAGCAGTTTTAATTATCGGGGTGTCGACACTGAAGCTTTCTTT.

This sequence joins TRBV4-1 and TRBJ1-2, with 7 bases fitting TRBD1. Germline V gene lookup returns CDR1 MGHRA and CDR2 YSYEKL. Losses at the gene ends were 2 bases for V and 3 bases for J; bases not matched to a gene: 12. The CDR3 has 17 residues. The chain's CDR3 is CASSQPHNRGGDYGYTF. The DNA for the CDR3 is TGCGCCAGCAGCCAACCTCATAACAGGGGAGGAGACTATGGCTACACCTTC.

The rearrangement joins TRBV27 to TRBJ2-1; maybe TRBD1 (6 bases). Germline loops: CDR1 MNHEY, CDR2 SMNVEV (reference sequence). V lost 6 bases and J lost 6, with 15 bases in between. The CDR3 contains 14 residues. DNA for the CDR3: TGTGCCAGCAGCGACGCTACAGGGTCCAATGAGCAGTTCTTC. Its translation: CASSDATGSNEQFF.

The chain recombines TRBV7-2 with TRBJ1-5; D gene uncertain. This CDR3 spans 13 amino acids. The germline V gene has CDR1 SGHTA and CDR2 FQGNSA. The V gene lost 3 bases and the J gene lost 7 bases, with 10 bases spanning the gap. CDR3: CASSLWGGQPQHF. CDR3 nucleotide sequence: TGTGCCAGCAGCTTGTGGGGAGGACAGCCCCAGCATTTT.

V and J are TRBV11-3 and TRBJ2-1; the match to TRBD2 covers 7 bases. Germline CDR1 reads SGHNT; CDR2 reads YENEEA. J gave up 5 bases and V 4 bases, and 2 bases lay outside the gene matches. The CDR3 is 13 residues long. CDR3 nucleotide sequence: TGTGCCAGCAGCTATGGACTAGACAATGAGCAGTTCTTC. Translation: CASSYGLDNEQFF.

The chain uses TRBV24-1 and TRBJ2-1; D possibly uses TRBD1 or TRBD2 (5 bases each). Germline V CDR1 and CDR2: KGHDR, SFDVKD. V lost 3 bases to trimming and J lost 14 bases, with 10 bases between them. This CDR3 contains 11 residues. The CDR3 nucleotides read TGTGCCACCAGTGATGGGACGCGAGAGTTCTTC. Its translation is CATSDGTREFF.

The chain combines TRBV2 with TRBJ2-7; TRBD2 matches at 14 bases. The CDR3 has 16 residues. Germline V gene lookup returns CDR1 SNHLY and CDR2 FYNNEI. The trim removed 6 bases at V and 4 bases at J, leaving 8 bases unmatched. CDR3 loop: CASRDGTSGSRYEQYF. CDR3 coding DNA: TGTGCCAGCAGAGATGGGACTAGCGGGAGTCGGTACGAGCAGTACTTC.

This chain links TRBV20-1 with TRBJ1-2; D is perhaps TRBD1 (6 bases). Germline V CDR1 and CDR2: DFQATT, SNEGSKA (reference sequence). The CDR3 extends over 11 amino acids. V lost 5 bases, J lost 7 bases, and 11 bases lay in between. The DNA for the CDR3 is TGCAGTGCTCTACAGGGTAGTGGCTACACCTTC. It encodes CSALQGSGYTF.

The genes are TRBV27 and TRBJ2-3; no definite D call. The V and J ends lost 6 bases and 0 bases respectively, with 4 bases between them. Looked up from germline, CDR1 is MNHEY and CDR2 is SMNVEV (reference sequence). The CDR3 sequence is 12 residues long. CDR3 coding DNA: TGTGCCAGCAGCCTGAGCACAGATACGCAGTATTTT. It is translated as CASSLSTDTQYF.

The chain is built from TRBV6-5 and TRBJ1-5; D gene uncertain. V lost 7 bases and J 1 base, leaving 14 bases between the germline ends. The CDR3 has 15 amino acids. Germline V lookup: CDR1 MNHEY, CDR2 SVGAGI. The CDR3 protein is CASKVAALSNQPQHF. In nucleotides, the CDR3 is TGTGCCAGCAAAGTAGCGGCTCTAAGCAATCAGCCCCAGCATTTT.

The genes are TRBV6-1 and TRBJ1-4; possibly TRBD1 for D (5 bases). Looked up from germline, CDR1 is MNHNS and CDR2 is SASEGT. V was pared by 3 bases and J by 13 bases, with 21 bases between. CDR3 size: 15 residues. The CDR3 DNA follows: TGTGCCAGCAGTGAGGAGCCCACGGGGGTTAAGGGACTGTTTTTT. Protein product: CASSEEPTGVKGLFF.